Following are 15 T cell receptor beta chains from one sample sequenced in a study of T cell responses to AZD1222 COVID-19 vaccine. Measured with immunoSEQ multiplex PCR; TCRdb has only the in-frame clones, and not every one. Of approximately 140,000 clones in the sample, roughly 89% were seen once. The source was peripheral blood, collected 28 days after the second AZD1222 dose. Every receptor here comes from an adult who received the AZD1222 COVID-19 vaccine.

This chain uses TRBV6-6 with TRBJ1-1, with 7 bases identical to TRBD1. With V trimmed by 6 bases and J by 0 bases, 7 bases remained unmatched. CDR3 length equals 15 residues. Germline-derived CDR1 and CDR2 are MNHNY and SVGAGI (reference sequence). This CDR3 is CASSHGQALNTEAFF. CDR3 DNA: TGTGCCAGCAGCCATGGACAGGCCCTGAACACTGAAGCTTTCTTT.

Written as DNA, the CDR3 is TGCGCCAGCAACCCTCCGAACCGGGACAGAACCTACAATGAGCAGTTCTTC. This encodes CASNPPNRDRTYNEQFF. V usage is TRBV10-1 and J usage is TRBJ2-1; TRBD1 matches 7 bases. With V trimmed by 7 bases and J by 2 bases, 14 bases remained unmatched. Germline CDR1 and CDR2: WNHNN and SYGVQD (reference sequence). This CDR3 has 17 residues.

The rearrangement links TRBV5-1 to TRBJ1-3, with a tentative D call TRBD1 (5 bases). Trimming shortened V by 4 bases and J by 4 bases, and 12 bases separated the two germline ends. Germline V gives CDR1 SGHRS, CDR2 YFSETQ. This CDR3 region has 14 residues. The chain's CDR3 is CASSPGEGGNTIYF. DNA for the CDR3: TGCGCCAGCAGCCCGGGGGAAGGAGGAAACACCATATATTTT.

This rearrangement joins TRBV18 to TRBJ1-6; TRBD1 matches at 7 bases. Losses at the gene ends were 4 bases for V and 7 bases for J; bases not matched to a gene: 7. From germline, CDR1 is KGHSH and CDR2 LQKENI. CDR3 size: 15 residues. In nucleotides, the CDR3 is TGTGCCAGCTCACGGGACAGTAGTTTGAATTCACCCCTCCACTTT. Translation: CASSRDSSLNSPLHF.

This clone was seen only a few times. In nucleotides, the CDR3 is TGTGCCAGCAGCTTAGAAGGACATCAGCCCCAGCATTTT. Its protein product is CASSLEGHQPQHF. J is TRBJ1-5 and V is TRBV7-2; D call uncertain. V gave up 1 base and J gave up 5 bases, with 6 bases separating them. The germline V gene has CDR1 SGHTA and CDR2 FQGNSA. This CDR3 comprises 13 residues.

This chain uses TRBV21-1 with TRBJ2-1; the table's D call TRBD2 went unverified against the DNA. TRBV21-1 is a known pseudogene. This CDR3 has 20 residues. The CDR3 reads CASSKAGTSGKVCSYNEQFF. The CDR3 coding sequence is TGTGCCAGCAGCAAAGCCGGGACTAGCGGGAAGGTTTGCTCCTACAATGAGCAGTTCTTC.

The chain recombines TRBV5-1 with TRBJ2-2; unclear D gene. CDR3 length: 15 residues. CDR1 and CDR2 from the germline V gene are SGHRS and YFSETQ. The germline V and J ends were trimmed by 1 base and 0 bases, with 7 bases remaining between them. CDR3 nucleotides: TGCGCCAGCAGCTTGCGGGCTTCGAACACCGGGGAGCTGTTTTTT. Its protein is CASSLRASNTGELFF.

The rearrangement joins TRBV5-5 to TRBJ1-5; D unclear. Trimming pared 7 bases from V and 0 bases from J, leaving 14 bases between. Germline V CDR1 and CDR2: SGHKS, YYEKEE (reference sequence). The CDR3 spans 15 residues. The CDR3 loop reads CASAIVSNSNQPQHF. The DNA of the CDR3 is TGTGCCAGCGCCATCGTATCTAATAGCAATCAGCCCCAGCATTTT.

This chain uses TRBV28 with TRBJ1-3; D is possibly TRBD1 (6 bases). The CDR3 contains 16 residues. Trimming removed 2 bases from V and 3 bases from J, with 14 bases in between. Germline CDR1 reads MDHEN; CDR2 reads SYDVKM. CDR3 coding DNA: TGTGCCAGCAGTTTAATCCAGGGGACGGGTGGAAACACCATATATTTT. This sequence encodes CASSLIQGTGGNTIYF.

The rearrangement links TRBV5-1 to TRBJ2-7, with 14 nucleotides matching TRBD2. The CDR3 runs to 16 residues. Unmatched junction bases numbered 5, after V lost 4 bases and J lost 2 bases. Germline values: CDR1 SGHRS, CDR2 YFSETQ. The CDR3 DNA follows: TGCGCCAGCAGCGTGACTAGCGGGAGGGCCCCCTACGAGCAGTACTTC. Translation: CASSVTSGRAPYEQYF.

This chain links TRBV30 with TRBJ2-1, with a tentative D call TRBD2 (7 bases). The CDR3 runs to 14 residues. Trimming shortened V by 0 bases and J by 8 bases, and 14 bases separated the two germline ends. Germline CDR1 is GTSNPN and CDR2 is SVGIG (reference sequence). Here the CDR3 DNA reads TGTGCCTGGAGTGTGGGGGGGGCCCTCCATGAGCAGTTCTTC. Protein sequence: CAWSVGGALHEQFF.

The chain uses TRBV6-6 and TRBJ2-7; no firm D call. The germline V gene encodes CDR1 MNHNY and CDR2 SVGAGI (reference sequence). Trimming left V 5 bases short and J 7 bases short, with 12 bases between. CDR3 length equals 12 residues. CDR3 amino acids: CASSLPDGEQYF. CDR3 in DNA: TGTGCCAGCAGTCTTCCGGACGGGGAGCAGTACTTC.

The CDR3 protein is CASSLLPGNTIYF. DNA of the CDR3: TGTGCCAGCAGTTTACTACCCGGAAACACCATATATTTT. The chain carries TRBV12-3 or TRBV12-4 and TRBJ1-3; D unclear. V lost 2 bases, J lost 4 bases, and 6 bases lay in between. This CDR3 has 13 amino acids.

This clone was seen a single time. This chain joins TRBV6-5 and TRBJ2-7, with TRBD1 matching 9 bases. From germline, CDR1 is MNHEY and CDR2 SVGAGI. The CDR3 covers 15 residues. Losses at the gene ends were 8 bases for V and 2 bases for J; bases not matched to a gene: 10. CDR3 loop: CASVTGTGPAYEQYF. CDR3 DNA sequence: TGTGCCAGCGTGACCGGGACAGGGCCTGCCTACGAGCAGTACTTC.

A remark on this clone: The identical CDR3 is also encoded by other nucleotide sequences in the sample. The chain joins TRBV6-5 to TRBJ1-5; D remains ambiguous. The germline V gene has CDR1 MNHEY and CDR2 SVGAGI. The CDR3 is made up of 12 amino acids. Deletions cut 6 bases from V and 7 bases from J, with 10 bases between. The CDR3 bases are TGTGCCAGCAGGGCGCCCGGCCAGCCCCAGCATTTT. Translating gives CASRAPGQPQHF.